This T cell receptor beta chain derives from a study of shared clonotypes between healthy human individuals. Trimming removed 2 bases from V and 4 bases from J, with 12 bases in between. The CDR3 totals 14 residues. Germline CDR1 and CDR2: SEHNR and FQNEAQ (reference sequence). Assay: immunoSEQ multiplex PCR; the TCRdb copy retains only in-frame clones and omits some. This table has approximately 2,300,000 clones, around 92% appearing once. Sample: naive CD4+ T cells from PBMCs. Subset indicated: CD45RA+ positively selected. This receptor was obtained from a man in his late teens or twenties in good health. Some clones in this sample may be carry-over from other donors' samples. The chain uses TRBV7-9 and TRBJ2-7, with D hard to call. The CDR3 nucleotides read TGTGCCAGCAGCTTACTCGCAGGCCAATACGAGCAGTACTTC. Translating gives CASSLLAGQYEQYF.